These T cell receptor beta chains were read from a single sample in a study of blood T cells in healthy people across ages. TCRdb re-derived calls from the 5' RACE reads in MiXCR, one entry per CDR3 protein. The sample includes about 640,000 distinct CDR3 sequences, 58% seen only once; the top ten take about two fifths. The sample comprised blood. The receptors shown here come from a man between 60 and 75 years old in good health. Each CDR3 is given with its conserved first and last residue. D genes are given only for firm matches. A row's size may be missing; if present it is once, few, many or a size class.

TRBV14	15	few	TRBJ2-7	TRBD2	TGTGCCAGCAGCCGTTTGACTAGCGGATCCTACGAGCAGTACTTC	CASSRLTSGSYEQYF
TRBV6-1	13	few	TRBJ1-1	-	TGTGCCAGCAGTCGGGAGGGTGGGACTGAAGCTTTCTTT	CASSREGGTEAFF
TRBV5-6	14	few	TRBJ1-6	-	TGTGCCGGATCTATGGGGGGCAGAGCTTCACCCCTCCACTTT	CAGSMGGRASPLHF
TRBV14	15	-	TRBJ2-5	-	TGTGCCAGCAGCCAATTTAATGCAGCCCAAGAGACCCAGTACTTC	CASSQFNAAQETQYF
TRBV6-1	16	-	TRBJ2-5	-	TGTGCCAGCAGTCTCCAAGGGACTTGGGTTCAAGAGACCCAGTACTTC	CASSLQGTWVQETQYF
TRBV15	15	-	TRBJ2-3	TRBD1	TGTGCCACCAGCTTGGACAGGGGCGTTTCAGATACGCAGTATTTT	CATSLDRGVSDTQYF
TRBV11-3	12	-	TRBJ2-5	-	TGTGCCAGCAGTTTAGCGAAGGGGACCCAGTACTTC	CASSLAKGTQYF
TRBV15	15	-	TRBJ2-7	TRBD2	TGTGCCACCAGCGAGGGACTAGCGGGCGGCTACGAGCAGTACTTC	CATSEGLAGGYEQYF
TRBV4-2	16	-	TRBJ1-5	TRBD1	TGTGCCAGCAGCCAAGATGGGGTCAGGGGGGTCCAGCCCCAGCATTTT	CASSQDGVRGVQPQHF
TRBV12-3/TRBV12-4	17	-	TRBJ2-6	TRBD1	TGTGCCAGCAGTGCCAGACAGGGTATCCCTGGGGCCAACGTCCTGACTTTC	CASSARQGIPGANVLTF
TRBV20-1	11	few	TRBJ2-3	-	TGCAGTTCACCCGGTGGGGATACGCAGTATTTT	CSSPGGDTQYF
TRBV7-9	14	-	TRBJ1-2	TRBD1	TGTGCCAGCAGCCCGACAGGGGATGGGTATGGCTACACCTTC	CASSPTGDGYGYTF
TRBV7-2	15	-	TRBJ1-5	-	TGTGCCAGCAGCTTAGCAGGGGATAGCAATCAGCCCCAGCATTTT	CASSLAGDSNQPQHF
TRBV27	14	few	TRBJ1-1	-	TGTGCCAGCAGTCAGCACCAGGCGAACACTGAAGCTTTCTTT	CASSQHQANTEAFF
TRBV20-1	11	-	TRBJ1-1	-	TGCAGTGCTATAGGCCGCACTGAAGCTTTCTTT	CSAIGRTEAFF
TRBV28	15	few	TRBJ1-4	TRBD1	TGTGCCAGCAGTTCCTCCGGGACAGGGTATGAAAAACTGTTTTTT	CASSSSGTGYEKLFF
TRBV6-1	13	once	TRBJ2-7	-	TGTGCCAGCATTCACCAGGAGTTCTACGAGCAGTACTTC	CASIHQEFYEQYF
TRBV6-5	16	-	TRBJ1-6	-	TGTGCCAGCAGTTACTCTAGTAGCTCCTATAATTCACCCCTCCACTTT	CASSYSSSSYNSPLHF
TRBV2	13	few	TRBJ1-1	-	TGTGCCAGCAGTGGGGAACAGAACACTGAAGCTTTCTTT	CASSGEQNTEAFF
TRBV20-1	12	-	TRBJ1-1	-	TGCAGGGCAGGACAGCCTAACACTGAAGCTTTCTTT	CRAGQPNTEAFF
TRBV6-1	17	once	TRBJ2-6	TRBD2	TGTGCCGGCAGTGATAGCGGGAGGAACTCTGGGGCCAACGTCCTGACTTTC	CAGSDSGRNSGANVLTF
TRBV20-1	12	once	TRBJ2-4	TRBD1	TGCAGTGCTCCCGACAGGGAGAACATTCAGTACTTC	CSAPDRENIQYF
TRBV6-2/TRBV6-3	14	-	TRBJ2-1	-	TGTGCCTCAAAACGGACATTAGGCTACAATGAGCAGTTCTTC	CASKRTLGYNEQFF
TRBV25-1	17	-	TRBJ1-4	-	TGTGCCAGCAGTGACTTGAGGTCCACAACAACTAATGAAGAACTGTTTTTT	CASSDLRSTTTNEELFF
TRBV4-1	15	-	TRBJ2-1	-	TGCGCCAGCAGCCAAGGTGGACAGAGGGGCACTGAGCAGTTCTTC	CASSQGGQRGTEQFF
TRBV28	16	-	TRBJ2-1	-	TGTGCCAGCAGTTTGATTGGGGTAGGAAGGGGGAATGAGCAGTTCTTC	CASSLIGVGRGNEQFF
TRBV3-1	16	once	TRBJ2-4	TRBD1	TGTGCCAGCAGCCAAGTCGGGGACAGGGGAGCAAACATTCAGTACTTC	CASSQVGDRGANIQYF
TRBV29-1	14	few	TRBJ1-1	TRBD1	TGCAGCGTTGTGACAGGGGGTTGGAGCACTGAAGCTTTCTTT	CSVVTGGWSTEAFF
TRBV7-2	15	-	TRBJ2-1	-	TGTGCCAGCAGCGTACAGGGTTCGTCCTACAATGAGCAGTTCTTC	CASSVQGSSYNEQFF
TRBV12-3/TRBV12-4	15	few	TRBJ2-7	-	TGTGCCAGCAGTTTAGATGGCGGGGGCTACTACGAGCAGTACTTC	CASSLDGGGYYEQYF
TRBV20-1	14	-	TRBJ2-5	-	TGCAGTGCCCTTTTTCCACCGGCTCAAGAGACCCAGTACTTC	CSALFPPAQETQYF
TRBV20-1	13	-	TRBJ2-7	-	TGCAGTGCTATGCTAGAGCGAAGCTACGAGCAGTACTTC	CSAMLERSYEQYF
TRBV5-4	13	-	TRBJ2-3	-	TGTGCCAGCAGCTTGACCCTGGCAGATACGCAGTATTTT	CASSLTLADTQYF
TRBV4-1	14	-	TRBJ2-7	-	TGCGCCAGCAGCCAGCCCAAGAGCTCCTACGAGCAGTACTTC	CASSQPKSSYEQYF
TRBV28	11	once	TRBJ1-1	-	TGTGCCAGCACCCTGTCTTATGAAGCTTTCTTT	CASTLSYEAFF
TRBV7-2	14	-	TRBJ2-1	TRBD2	TGTGCCAGCAGCTTCCAGCGGGGGGGCAATGAGCAGTTCTTC	CASSFQRGGNEQFF
TRBV29-1	15	-	TRBJ2-3	-	TGCAGCGTCCCCCTAGGGGGGGTGAGCGCAGATACGCAGTATTTT	CSVPLGGVSADTQYF
TRBV2	15	-	TRBJ2-2	TRBD2	TGTGCCAGTAGTCCCGGGACTAGCGGAACCGGGGAGCTGTTTTTT	CASSPGTSGTGELFF
TRBV6-6	14	few	TRBJ2-5	TRBD1	TGTGCCACCGAGGGACAGCCCTTGCAAGAGACCCAGTACTTC	CATEGQPLQETQYF
TRBV10-3	15	-	TRBJ2-7	TRBD1	TGTGTCATCAAAAAGGACAGGCAGCCTGTCTACGAGCAGTACTTC	CVIKKDRQPVYEQYF
TRBV28	14	-	TRBJ2-5	-	TGTGCCAGCAGCACTACAGGGGGGGCAGAGACCCAGTACTTC	CASSTTGGAETQYF
TRBV5-1	13	-	TRBJ1-5	-	TGCGCCAGCAGCGTGTCCCCCAATCAGCCCCAGCATTTT	CASSVSPNQPQHF
TRBV27	13	few	TRBJ2-5	-	TGTGCCAGCAGGCGGGACGGCCAAGAGACCCAGTACTTC	CASRRDGQETQYF
TRBV20-1	15	few	TRBJ2-5	-	TGCAGTGCTAGAGATTTGGGACGACCCAGAGAGACCCAGTACTTC	CSARDLGRPRETQYF
TRBV7-9	16	-	TRBJ2-3	-	TGTGCCAGCAGCTTTGGAGGGGGCAATGGCACAGATACGCAGTATTTT	CASSFGGGNGTDTQYF
TRBV10-2	14	-	TRBJ2-7	TRBD1	TGCGCCAGCAGTGGGAACCGACAGGGGGGCGAGCAGTACTTC	CASSGNRQGGEQYF
TRBV20-1	14	-	TRBJ2-7	TRBD2	TGCAGTGCCGACCCGGGGGGTGGCTCCTACGAGCAGTACTTC	CSADPGGGSYEQYF
TRBV29-1	14	many	TRBJ1-2	TRBD1	TGCAGCGTGGGCACCTCGGACAGGGCCTATGGCTACACCTTC	CSVGTSDRAYGYTF
TRBV5-6	12	-	TRBJ2-7	-	TGTGCCAGCAGCTTTTGGGGTAACGAGCAGTACTTC	CASSFWGNEQYF
TRBV5-1	16	-	TRBJ2-5	-	TGCGCCAGCAGCTTGGAATGGGGCGGGATCCAGGAGACCCAGTACTTC	CASSLEWGGIQETQYF
TRBV7-2	14	once	TRBJ1-2	-	TGTGCCAGCAGCTTAGTCGGGCAGATTTATGGCTACACCTTC	CASSLVGQIYGYTF
TRBV11-2	13	few	TRBJ2-1	-	TGTGCCAGCAGCTTCCCCATTGGACTCGAGCAGTTCTTC	CASSFPIGLEQFF
TRBV20-1	14	-	TRBJ1-5	-	TGCAGTGCTAGCAGCGGAGGGGGCAATCAGCCCCAGCATTTT	CSASSGGGNQPQHF
TRBV3-1	12	few	TRBJ2-1	-	TGTGCCAGCAGTCAACAGGGCAATGAGCAGTTCTTC	CASSQQGNEQFF
TRBV29-1	13	few	TRBJ1-2	TRBD1	TGCAGCGTCGGTGACAGGGCAAGCTATGGCTACACCTTC	CSVGDRASYGYTF
TRBV4-1	15	-	TRBJ2-7	TRBD1	TGCGCCAGCAGCCCCTGGACAGGGGGCTCCTACGAGCAGTACTTC	CASSPWTGGSYEQYF
TRBV4-2	16	-	TRBJ2-5	TRBD2	TGTGCCAGCAGCCCCCGGGAAGCGGGGGCCCAAGAGACCCAGTACTTC	CASSPREAGAQETQYF
TRBV20-1	12	-	TRBJ2-1	-	TGCAGAGCACACGCAGGGGACAATGAGCAGTTCTTC	CRAHAGDNEQFF